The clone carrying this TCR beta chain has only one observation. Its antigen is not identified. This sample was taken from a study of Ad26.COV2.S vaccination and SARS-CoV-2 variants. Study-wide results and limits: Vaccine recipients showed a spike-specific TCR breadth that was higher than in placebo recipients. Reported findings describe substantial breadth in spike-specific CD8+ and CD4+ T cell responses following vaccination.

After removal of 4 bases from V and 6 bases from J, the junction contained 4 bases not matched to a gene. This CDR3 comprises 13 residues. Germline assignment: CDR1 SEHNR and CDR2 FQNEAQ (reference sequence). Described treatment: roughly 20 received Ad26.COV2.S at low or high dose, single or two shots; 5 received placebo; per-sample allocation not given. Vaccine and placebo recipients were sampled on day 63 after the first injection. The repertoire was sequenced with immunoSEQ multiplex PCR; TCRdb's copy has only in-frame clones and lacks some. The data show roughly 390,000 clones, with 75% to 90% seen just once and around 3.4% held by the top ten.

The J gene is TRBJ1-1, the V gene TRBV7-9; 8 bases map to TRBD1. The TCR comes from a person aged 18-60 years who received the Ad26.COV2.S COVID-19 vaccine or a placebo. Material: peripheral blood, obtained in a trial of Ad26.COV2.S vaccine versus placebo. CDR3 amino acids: CASSYDRGSEAFF. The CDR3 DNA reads TGTGCCAGCAGCTATGACAGGGGCTCTGAAGCTTTCTTT.